These 19 T cell receptor beta chains came from one sample sequenced in a study of cytomegalovirus exposure and HLA in healthy donors. Clones were sequenced by immunoSEQ multiplex PCR, and TCRdb holds only the in-frame ones, with some missing. The table has more than 85,000 clones, about nine tenths seen once. Sequencing was performed on PBMCs. These receptors all stem from a young woman in good health and CMV-seronegative.

The CDR3 sequence: CASSPTGGGGHNEQFF. The CDR3 DNA sequence: TGTGCCAGCAGCCCCACGGGGGGAGGGGGACACAATGAGCAGTTCTTC. The gene calls are TRBV7-3 and TRBJ2-1; D is perhaps TRBD2 (7 bases). V was pared by 5 bases and J by 5 bases, with 19 bases between. The CDR3 consists of 16 residues. Germline CDR1 reads SGHTA; CDR2 reads FQGTGA.

This rearrangement joins TRBV10-3 to TRBJ1-5; unclear D gene. CDR3 length equals 13 residues. The V end lost 3 bases, the J end lost 7 bases, and 10 bases lay between the germline ends. Germline V lookup: CDR1 ENHRY, CDR2 SYGVKD. In nucleotides, the CDR3 is TGTGCCATCAGTGAATCATTCGGGCAGCCCCAGCATTTT. Its translation is CAISESFGQPQHF.

This chain connects TRBV10-3 to TRBJ1-1; 11 positions match TRBD1. V lost 5 bases and J lost 4; bases outside the gene matches: 6. The CDR3 totals 15 residues. Germline CDR1 reads ENHRY; CDR2 reads SYGVKD. The CDR3 bases are TGTGCCATCAGTTCGGACAGGGGGCGGTTCACTGAAGCTTTCTTT. It codes for CAISSDRGRFTEAFF.

This clone occurred a few times. This rearrangement joins TRBV5-1 to TRBJ1-6, with 11 bases fitting TRBD1. The CDR3 is 15 residues long. Germline V CDR1 and CDR2: SGHRS, YFSETQ. J gave up 14 bases and V 0 bases, and 7 bases lay outside the gene matches. The CDR3 nucleotides are TGCGCCAGCAGCTTGGCGGGACAGGGGGTTTACACCCTCCACTTT. As protein: CASSLAGQGVYTLHF.

The chain carries TRBV6-1 and TRBJ2-1; D is ambiguous. The CDR3 is 15 amino acids. Trimming took 6 bases from V and 3 from J, leaving 15 bases between them. Germline V gives CDR1 MNHNS, CDR2 SASEGT. The CDR3 region is CASSMSVTFYNEQFF. The CDR3 bases are TGTGCCAGCAGCATGTCCGTTACTTTCTACAATGAGCAGTTCTTC.

The rearrangement links TRBV7-3 to TRBJ2-4; 8 bases agree with TRBD2. J was trimmed by 6 bases and V by 4 bases; bases with no gene match: 8. The germline gives CDR1 SGHTA, CDR2 FQGTGA. The CDR3 covers 15 residues. This CDR3 is CASSWGREVPNIQYF. In DNA, the CDR3 is TGTGCCAGCAGCTGGGGGCGGGAGGTCCCAAACATTCAGTACTTC.

The chain recombines TRBV30 with TRBJ2-1; D not resolved. CDR1 and CDR2 from the germline V gene are GTSNPN and SVGIG (reference sequence). The CDR3 sequence is 13 residues long. V lost 0 bases and J 12 bases, leaving 15 bases between the germline ends. The CDR3 coding sequence is TGTGCCTGGAGTGTATCAGAGATATCGGGGCAGTTCTTC. Amino acid sequence: CAWSVSEISGQFF.

This chain connects TRBV30 to TRBJ2-3, with a possible D match to TRBD2 (6 bases). V gave up 0 bases and J gave up 2 bases, with 12 bases separating them. The CDR3 contains 15 residues. Germline lookup yields CDR1 GTSNPN and CDR2 SVGIG (reference sequence). The CDR3 bases are TGTGCCTGGAGTGTACACGCGGGGAACACAGATACGCAGTATTTT. Protein product: CAWSVHAGNTDTQYF.

The chain has TRBV14 and TRBJ1-1; 8 bases are a match to TRBD1. Germline loops: CDR1 SGHDN, CDR2 FVKESK. The CDR3 is made up of 14 amino acids. V lost 7 bases to trimming and J lost 10 bases; unmatched junction nucleotides: 14. The CDR3 DNA sequence: TGTGCCAGCATCCCGATCGGAGGACAGGGTCGAGCTTTCTTT. This gives the protein CASIPIGGQGRAFF. Full variable domain (remainder filled in from reference TRBV14 and TRBJ1-1): EAGVTQFPSHSVIEKGQTVTLRCDPISGHDNLYWYRRVMGKEIKFLLHFVKESKQDESGMPNNRFLAERTGGTYSTLKVQPAELEDSGVYFCASIPIGGQGRAFFGQGTRLTVV.

The rearrangement joins TRBV7-9 to TRBJ2-3; perhaps TRBD2 as D (6 bases). CDR1 is SEHNR and CDR2 is FQNEAQ in the germline V gene (reference sequence). CDR3 length: 14 amino acids. Trimming shortened V by 6 bases and J by 6 bases, and 16 bases separated the two germline ends. DNA for the CDR3: TGTGCCAGCAGGCGGGGCTCCCGCAAGGATACGCAGTATTTT. Its translation is CASRRGSRKDTQYF. The entire variable domain, with the rest obtained from reference TRBV7-9 and TRBJ2-3, is as follows: DTGVSQNPRHKITKRGQNVTFRCDPISEHNRLYWYRQTLGQGPEFLTYFQNEAQLEKSRLLSDRFSAERPKGSFSTLEIQRTEQGDSAMYLCASRRGSRKDTQYFGPGTRLTVL.

The chain uses TRBV2 and TRBJ1-6, with a weak D call TRBD1 (5 bases). The CDR3 runs to 13 residues. The V end lost 2 bases, the J end lost 8 bases, and 7 bases lay between the germline ends. Germline CDR1 is SNHLY and CDR2 is FYNNEI. This chain's CDR3 is CASSEQGDSPLHF. The CDR3 region has the DNA TGTGCCAGCAGTGAACAGGGTGATTCACCCCTCCACTTT.

This clone was seen just once. The V gene is TRBV27, the J gene TRBJ2-3; D might be TRBD1 (6 bases). Trimming pared 2 bases from V and 1 base from J, leaving 13 bases between. This CDR3 spans 16 amino acids. Germline values: CDR1 MNHEY, CDR2 SMNVEV (reference sequence). The CDR3 loop is CASSLLRGLGTDTQYF. The CDR3 bases are TGTGCCAGCAGTTTACTGAGGGGGTTGGGCACAGATACGCAGTATTTT.

The chain recombines TRBV7-2 with TRBJ2-5; a possible D gene is TRBD2 (6 bases). V dropped 5 bases and J dropped 3 bases, with 19 bases sitting between them. The length of the CDR3 is 16 residues. Germline V CDR1 and CDR2: SGHTA, FQGNSA. The DNA for the CDR3 is TGTGCCAGCAGCCGTGGAGGGGAGTGGGTTGAAGAGACCCAGTACTTC. This codes for CASSRGGEWVEETQYF.

The rearrangement joins TRBV28 to TRBJ2-7, with D possibly matching TRBD2 (6 bases). Trimming shortened V by 5 bases and J by 6 bases, and 20 bases separated the two germline ends. Germline V CDR1 and CDR2: MDHEN, SYDVKM. CDR3 length: 15 amino acids. The CDR3 protein is CASSPPGWVGGEQYF. The CDR3 region has the DNA TGTGCCAGCAGTCCGCCTGGGTGGGTGGGGGGCGAGCAGTACTTC.

This clone has a single count. The V and J genes are TRBV7-2 and TRBJ2-1; unclear D gene. This CDR3 contains 10 residues. V shed 3 bases and J shed 13 bases, with 7 bases lying between them. The germline V gene has CDR1 SGHTA and CDR2 FQGNSA. The CDR3: CASSLGRQFF. CDR3 DNA sequence: TGTGCCAGCAGCTTGGGCCGACAGTTCTTC. Based on the CDR3 plus reference TRBV7-2 and TRBJ2-1, the full variable domain is GAGVSQSPSNKVTEKGKDVELRCDPISGHTALYWYRQSLGQGLEFLIYFQGNSAPDKSGLPSDRFSAERTGGSVSTLTIQRTQQEDSAVYLCASSLGRQFFGPGTRLTVL.

J is TRBJ2-7 and V is TRBV29-1; 8 nucleotides match TRBD2. Germline loops: CDR1 SQVTM, CDR2 ANQGSEA. Losses at the gene ends were 4 bases for V and 6 bases for J; bases not matched to a gene: 17. The CDR3 runs 16 residues. CDR3 nucleotides: TGCAGCGTTGGATCCCCCGGGGGTAGCGGGATTGTCGAGCAGTACTTC. Amino acids: CSVGSPGGSGIVEQYF.

This sequence joins TRBV7-9 and TRBJ2-1, with a possible D match to TRBD2 (6 bases). The CDR3 consists of 15 residues. The germline CDR1 and CDR2 sequences are SEHNR and FQNEAQ (reference sequence). Trimming removed 1 base at V and 9 bases at J, with 16 bases between. CDR3 residues: CASSLGGLPGGEQFF. CDR3 coding DNA: TGTGCCAGCAGCTTAGGGGGACTGCCAGGAGGTGAGCAGTTCTTC.

V gene TRBV9 combines with J gene TRBJ2-1; 9 nucleotides line up with TRBD2. The V gene end was trimmed by 4 bases and the J gene end by 0 bases; junction bases not matched to a gene: 5. The CDR3 runs 16 residues. The germline V gene has CDR1 SGDLS and CDR2 YYNGEE. The CDR3 region is CASSSSGRSSYNEQFF. In nucleotides, the CDR3 is TGTGCCAGCAGCTCCAGCGGGAGGAGCTCCTACAATGAGCAGTTCTTC.

The rearrangement uses TRBV5-4 and TRBJ1-1, with TRBD1 matching 7 bases. From germline, CDR1 is SGHNT and CDR2 YYREEE (reference sequence). The CDR3 has 13 residues. V was clipped by 4 bases and J by 2 bases; unmatched bases: 2. DNA for the CDR3: TGTGCCAGCAGCAGGGACAGAAACACTGAAGCTTTCTTT. Protein product: CASSRDRNTEAFF.